The 26 T cell receptor beta chains reported below all come from one sample, sequenced in a study of shared T cell receptors in the human thymus. Clones were sequenced by immunoSEQ multiplex PCR, and TCRdb holds only the in-frame ones, with some missing. The profile shows around 730,000 clones, 75% to 90% of them singletons. These same records also appear under a second study, on human thymus T cells.

The sample was thymocytes. All receptors come from a girl under three years old with a congenital heart defect.

The genes are TRBV7-6 and TRBJ1-4, with 9 positions matching TRBD1. The V gene's germline CDR1 is SGHVS and CDR2 FNYEAQ. V was pared by 2 bases and J by 4 bases, with 17 bases of the junction left unmatched. There are 20 residues in the CDR3. The CDR3 sequence is CASSLRVPRDRDLNNEKLFF. CDR3 DNA sequence: TGTGCCAGCAGCTTAAGGGTCCCCCGGGACAGGGACCTCAATAATGAAAAACTGTTTTTT.

This clone was seen more than once but under ten times. This chain joins TRBV5-1 and TRBJ2-3; D is unclear. CDR1 is SGHRS, CDR2 YFSETQ, per germline. This CDR3 spans 12 amino acids. Trimming shortened V by 3 bases and J by 3 bases, and 5 bases separated the two germline ends. Here the CDR3 reads CASSSITDTQYF. In DNA, the CDR3 is TGCGCCAGCAGCTCCATTACAGATACGCAGTATTTT.

The CDR3 sequence: CATSRDLPKGADGNTIYF. In DNA, the CDR3 is TGTGCCACCAGCAGAGATTTACCGAAAGGGGCGGATGGAAACACCATATATTTT. J is TRBJ1-3 and V is TRBV15; the D gene is possibly TRBD1 (5 bases). CDR1 is LNHNV, CDR2 YYDKDF, per germline (reference sequence). Trimming removed 0 bases at V and 3 bases at J, with 18 bases between. CDR3 size: 18 residues.

This clone occurred once. The V and J genes are TRBV27 and TRBJ1-3; the D gene is possibly TRBD1 (6 bases). CDR3 size: 17 residues. Germline lookup yields CDR1 MNHEY and CDR2 SMNVEV (reference sequence). With 5 bases removed from V and 0 bases from J, the gap between germline ends came to 17 bases. The CDR3 DNA is TGTGCCAGCAGTCCCCACCGGGACACAAGCTCTGGAAACACCATATATTTT. It specifies CASSPHRDTSSGNTIYF.

This chain links TRBV6-1 with TRBJ2-4, with no clear D. CDR1 and CDR2 from the germline V gene are MNHNS and SASEGT. The CDR3 is 11 residues long. V dropped 10 bases and J dropped 8 bases, with 12 bases sitting between them. CDR3 sequence: CATRVRDIQYF. The CDR3, as DNA: TGTGCCACTCGAGTCCGAGACATTCAGTACTTC.

This sequence joins TRBV5-6 and TRBJ1-1; D remains ambiguous. CDR1 SGHDT and CDR2 YYEEEE come from the germline V gene. V shed 2 bases and J shed 1 base, with 3 bases lying between them. CDR3 length: 12 residues. In nucleotides, the CDR3 is TGTGCCAGCAGCTTAGCGAACACTGAAGCTTTCTTT. Translating gives CASSLANTEAFF.

The chain recombines TRBV5-1 with TRBJ2-5; TRBD1 is a possible D gene (6 bases). This CDR3 is built from 18 residues. CDR1 is SGHRS, CDR2 YFSETQ, per germline. Trimming took off 1 base at V and 2 bases at J, with 21 bases between the two ends. CDR3 residues: CASSLNHSSGTRQETQYF. The DNA of the CDR3 is TGCGCCAGCAGCTTGAACCACTCCTCCGGGACACGTCAAGAGACCCAGTACTTC.

The genes are TRBV27 and TRBJ2-1; 10 positions agree with TRBD2. The CDR3 is made up of 17 amino acids. V lost 4 bases, J lost 8 bases, and 14 bases stayed unmatched. Germline V gene sequence: CDR1 MNHEY, CDR2 SMNVEV (reference sequence). For the CDR3, the DNA is TGTGCCAGCAGTTATCAGCGTCTAGCGGGGGTGATTGATGAGCAGTTCTTC. It codes for CASSYQRLAGVIDEQFF.

This sequence joins TRBV15 and TRBJ2-1, with D perhaps TRBD1 (6 bases). Between the trimmed V and J ends, which lost 0 bases and 0 bases, there was a span of 9 bases. Germline V lookup: CDR1 LNHNV, CDR2 YYDKDF (reference sequence). This CDR3 region has 16 residues. For the CDR3, the DNA is TGTGCCACCAGCAGAGAGGGACATTACTCCTACAATGAGCAGTTCTTC. Protein: CATSREGHYSYNEQFF.

The CDR3 sequence: CASSQGRGPYSYEQYF. CDR3 DNA sequence: TGCGCCAGCAGCCAAGGCAGGGGTCCATACTCCTACGAGCAGTACTTC. The chain employs TRBV4-1 and TRBJ2-7, with a possible D match to TRBD1 (6 bases). Deletions cut 1 base from V and 0 bases from J, with 13 bases between. Per the germline V gene, CDR1 is MGHRA and CDR2 is YSYEKL. This CDR3 has 16 amino acids.

V is TRBV7-3 and J is TRBJ1-5; no clear D gene. V was cut by 6 bases and J by 4 bases, with 4 bases left in between. The CDR3 consists of 11 residues. CDR1 is SGHTA, CDR2 FQGTGA, per germline. This CDR3 is CASSPNQPQHF. The CDR3 DNA is TGTGCCAGCAGTCCAAATCAGCCCCAGCATTTT.

The V gene is TRBV12-5, the J gene TRBJ2-3; D remains ambiguous. The CDR3 extends over 16 amino acids. The V end lost 1 base, the J end lost 3 bases, and 14 bases lay between the germline ends. Germline V gene data show CDR1 as LGHNT and CDR2 as FRNRAP. CDR3 coding DNA: TGTGCTAGTGGTTTGGACCCAGGAATTAGAACAGATACGCAGTATTTT. Translation gives CASGLDPGIRTDTQYF.

The chain is built from TRBV6-1 and TRBJ1-1; D unresolved. This CDR3 contains 14 residues. Germline V gene data show CDR1 as MNHNS and CDR2 as SASEGT. The V gene lost 7 bases and the J gene lost 3 bases, with 15 bases spanning the gap. CDR3 sequence: CASIESVYDTEAFF. The CDR3 DNA reads TGTGCCAGCATCGAATCGGTATACGACACTGAAGCTTTCTTT.

This chain connects TRBV27 to TRBJ2-1, with 8 bases fitting TRBD2. V dropped 8 bases and J dropped 9; count of bases not matched to a gene: 15. Per germline, CDR1 MNHEY and CDR2 SMNVEV (reference sequence). The CDR3 covers 15 residues. CDR3 protein: CASGKLAGGAFEQFF. CDR3 coding DNA: TGTGCCAGCGGAAAGTTGGCCGGGGGGGCCTTTGAGCAGTTCTTC.

A remark on this clone: This sample also contains other DNA sequences that code for the same CDR3. The rearrangement uses TRBV4-3 and TRBJ1-6; the D gene is possibly TRBD1 (5 bases). The germline V gene has CDR1 LGHNA and CDR2 YSLEER. This CDR3 contains 18 residues. Trimming stripped 1 base from V and 9 bases from J, with 22 bases between. For the CDR3, the DNA is TGCGCCAGCAGCCAAGGGCGGGAAGTCTTCCGGAGGGGTTCACCCCTCCACTTT. It specifies CASSQGREVFRRGSPLHF.

In nucleotides, the CDR3 is TGTGCCAGCAGTGCCCCGGACAGGGGTAAGAACTATGGCTACACCTTC. It encodes CASSAPDRGKNYGYTF. The V and J genes are TRBV25-1 and TRBJ1-2; the match to TRBD1 covers 9 bases. The CDR3 spans 16 residues. The germline CDR1 and CDR2 sequences are MGHDK and SYGVNS. Trimming took 4 bases from V and 2 from J; bases not matched to a gene: 8.

V and J are TRBV11-2 and TRBJ1-6; D unclear. V was cut by 2 bases and J by 10 bases, with 18 bases left in between. Germline V CDR1 and CDR2: SGHAT, FQNNGV. CDR3 length: 16 residues. Here the CDR3 reads CASSLRVDPGLSPLHF. Written as DNA, the CDR3 is TGTGCCAGCAGCTTAAGAGTCGACCCAGGTCTATCACCCCTCCACTTT. Together with reference TRBV11-2 and TRBJ1-6, the CDR3 gives the full variable domain: EAGVAQSPRYKIIEKRQSVAFWCNPISGHATLYWYQQILGQGPKLLIQFQNNGVVDDSQLPKDRFSAERLKGVDSTLKIQPAKLEDSAVYLCASSLRVDPGLSPLHFGNGTRLTVT.

The chain uses TRBV7-9 and TRBJ1-2; maybe TRBD1 (5 bases). Germline V gene data show CDR1 as SEHNR and CDR2 as FQNEAQ (reference sequence). The CDR3 extends over 14 amino acids. Trimming cost V 5 bases and J 7 bases, with 17 bases left between them. CDR3 region: CASSPPWGDSGYTF. The CDR3 nucleotides are TGTGCCAGCAGCCCCCCCTGGGGGGATTCTGGCTACACCTTC.

The chain combines TRBV4-1 with TRBJ2-2; 10 nucleotides agree with TRBD2. The CDR3 consists of 19 residues. Germline lookup yields CDR1 MGHRA and CDR2 YSYEKL. After removal of 0 bases from V and 4 bases from J, the junction contained 11 bases not matched to a gene. CDR3 bases: TGCGCCAGCAGCCAAGATCGGATAGCGGGGGGTCGAGTCACCGGGGAGCTGTTTTTT. This translates into CASSQDRIAGGRVTGELFF.

The V and J genes are TRBV28 and TRBJ1-2, with 7 nucleotides matching TRBD1. The length of the CDR3 is 18 residues. From germline, CDR1 is MDHEN and CDR2 SYDVKM. J gave up 3 bases and V 4 bases, and 17 bases lay outside the gene matches. The CDR3: CASSSQRGTVALYYGYTF. The CDR3, as DNA: TGTGCCAGCAGTTCACAAAGGGGGACAGTAGCCCTCTACTATGGCTACACCTTC.

V and J are TRBV7-6 and TRBJ2-7; 12 bases map to TRBD1. Trimming removed 5 bases from V and 3 bases from J; junction bases left unmatched: 5. Per the germline V gene, CDR1 is SGHVS and CDR2 is FNYEAQ. CDR3 size: 15 residues. CDR3 protein: CASSARDRGLYEQYF. The DNA for the CDR3 is TGTGCCAGCAGCGCCCGGGACAGGGGGCTCTACGAGCAGTACTTC.

V and J are TRBV30 and TRBJ1-2; unclear D gene. Germline V gene sequence: CDR1 GTSNPN, CDR2 SVGIG (reference sequence). CDR3 length: 17 residues. V was cut by 0 bases and J by 5 bases, with 22 bases left in between. The CDR3 loop is CAWSVPTVGWGAYGYTF. DNA for the CDR3: TGTGCCTGGAGTGTCCCTACGGTGGGGTGGGGAGCATATGGCTACACCTTC. The full variable domain, rest sourced from reference TRBV30 and TRBJ1-2, is SQTIHQWPATLVQPVGSPLSLECTVEGTSNPNLYWYRQAAGRGLQLLFYSVGIGQISSEVPQNLSASRPQDRQFILSSKKLLLSDSGFYLCAWSVPTVGWGAYGYTFGSGTRLTVV.

The rearrangement joins TRBV27 to TRBJ2-2, with TRBD1 matching over 8 bases. CDR1 is MNHEY and CDR2 is SMNVEV in the germline V gene (reference sequence). The CDR3 has 16 residues. Losses at the gene ends were 5 bases for V and 3 bases for J; bases not matched to a gene: 8. The CDR3 protein is CASSPGQGVDTGELFF. DNA of the CDR3: TGTGCCAGCAGTCCCGGACAGGGTGTAGACACCGGGGAGCTGTTTTTT.

The genes are TRBV5-1 and TRBJ2-5, with 10 bases identical to TRBD1. After removal of 4 bases from V and 5 bases from J, the junction contained 5 bases not matched to a gene. The CDR3 runs to 14 residues. Germline CDR1 SGHRS, CDR2 YFSETQ. CDR3 amino acids: CASSTRQGAETQYF. The CDR3 region has the DNA TGCGCCAGCAGCACCCGACAGGGGGCGGAGACCCAGTACTTC.

The chain employs TRBV27 and TRBJ2-1, with 10 nucleotides matching TRBD1. The V and J ends lost 10 bases and 7 bases, in that order; junction bases with no gene match: 22. The CDR3 consists of 18 residues. Germline CDR1 reads MNHEY; CDR2 reads SMNVEV (reference sequence). In DNA, the CDR3 is TGTGCCACCGGGTTGTGGACAGGGGGTTACTCTGGGAAAAATGAGCAGTTCTTC. Translation: CATGLWTGGYSGKNEQFF.

CDR3 residues: CASSPSNSGGVAYEQYF. The CDR3 DNA is TGTGCCAGCAGTCCATCTAATAGCGGGGGCGTCGCCTACGAGCAGTACTTC. The V call is TRBV27, the J call TRBJ2-7; 9 positions match TRBD2. The CDR3 totals 17 residues. Germline V gives CDR1 MNHEY, CDR2 SMNVEV (reference sequence). V lost 5 bases, J lost 2 bases, and 13 bases stayed unmatched.